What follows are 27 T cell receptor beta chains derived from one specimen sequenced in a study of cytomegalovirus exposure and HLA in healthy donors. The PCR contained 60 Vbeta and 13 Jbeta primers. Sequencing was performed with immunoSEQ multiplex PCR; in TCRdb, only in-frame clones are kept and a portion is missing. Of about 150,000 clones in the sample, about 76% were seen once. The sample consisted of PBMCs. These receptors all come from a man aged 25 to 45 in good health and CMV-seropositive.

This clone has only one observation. Here the CDR3 DNA reads TGTGCCAGCAGCCTCAGGCAGTACAATGAGCAGTTCTTC. It is translated as CASSLRQYNEQFF. The chain joins TRBV11-1 to TRBJ2-1, with no clear D. Trimming cost V 5 bases and J 4 bases, with 9 bases left between them. Germline V gene lookup returns CDR1 SGHAT and CDR2 FQDESV (reference sequence). The CDR3 extends over 13 amino acids.

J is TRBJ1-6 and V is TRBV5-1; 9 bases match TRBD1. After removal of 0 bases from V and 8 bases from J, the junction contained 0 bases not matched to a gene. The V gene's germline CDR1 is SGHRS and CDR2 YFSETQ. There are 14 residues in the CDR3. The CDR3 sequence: CASSLDRGHSPLHF. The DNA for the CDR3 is TGCGCCAGCAGCTTGGACAGGGGGCATTCACCCCTCCACTTT.

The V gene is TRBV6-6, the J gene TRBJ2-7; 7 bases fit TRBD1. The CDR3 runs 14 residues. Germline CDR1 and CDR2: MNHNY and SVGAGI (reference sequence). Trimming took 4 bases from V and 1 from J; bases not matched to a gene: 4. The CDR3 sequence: CASSFGTESYEQYF. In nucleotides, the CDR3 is TGTGCCAGCAGTTTTGGGACAGAGTCCTACGAGCAGTACTTC.

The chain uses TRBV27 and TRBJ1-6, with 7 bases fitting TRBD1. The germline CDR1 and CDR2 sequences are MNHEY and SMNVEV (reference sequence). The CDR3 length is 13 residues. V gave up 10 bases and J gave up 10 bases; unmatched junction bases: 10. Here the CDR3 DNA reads TGTGCCATCTTAGGGGGCGAGGAATCACCCCTCCACTTT. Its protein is CAILGGEESPLHF.

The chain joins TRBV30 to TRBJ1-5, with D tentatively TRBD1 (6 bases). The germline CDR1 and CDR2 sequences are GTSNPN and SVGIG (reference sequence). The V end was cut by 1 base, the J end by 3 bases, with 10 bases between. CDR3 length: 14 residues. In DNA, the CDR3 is TGTGCCTGGAGTGCAGGGGTTAACAATCAGCCCCAGCATTTT. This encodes CAWSAGVNNQPQHF.

The CDR3 sequence is CASSLQTEIYGYTF. The CDR3 DNA reads as TGTGCCAGCAGTTTACAGACAGAGATTTATGGCTACACCTTC. This chain connects TRBV28 to TRBJ1-2, with a possible D match to TRBD1 (5 bases). Between the trimmed V and J ends, which lost 2 bases and 5 bases, there was a span of 12 bases. Germline-derived CDR1 and CDR2 are MDHEN and SYDVKM. This CDR3 spans 14 amino acids.

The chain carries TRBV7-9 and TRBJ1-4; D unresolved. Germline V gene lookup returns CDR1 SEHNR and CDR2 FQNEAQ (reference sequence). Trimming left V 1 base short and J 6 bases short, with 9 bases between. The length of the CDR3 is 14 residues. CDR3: CASSLGRSDEKLFF. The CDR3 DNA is TGTGCCAGCAGCTTAGGGCGGAGTGATGAAAAACTGTTTTTT. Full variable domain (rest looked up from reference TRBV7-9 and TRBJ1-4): DTGVSQNPRHKITKRGQNVTFRCDPISEHNRLYWYRQTLGQGPEFLTYFQNEAQLEKSRLLSDRFSAERPKGSFSTLEIQRTEQGDSAMYLCASSLGRSDEKLFFGSGTQLSVL.

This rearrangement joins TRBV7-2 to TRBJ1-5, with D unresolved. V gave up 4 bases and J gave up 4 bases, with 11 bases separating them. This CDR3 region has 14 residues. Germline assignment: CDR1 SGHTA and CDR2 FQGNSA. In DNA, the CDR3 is TGTGCCAGCAGCTCCACCCGGGGTAATCAGCCCCAGCATTTT. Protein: CASSSTRGNQPQHF.

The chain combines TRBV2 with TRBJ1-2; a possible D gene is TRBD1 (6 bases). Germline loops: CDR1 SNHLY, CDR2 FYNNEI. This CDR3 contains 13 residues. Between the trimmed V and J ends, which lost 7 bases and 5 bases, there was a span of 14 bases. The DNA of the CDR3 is TGTGCCAGCACAGGGGCCACGCCATATGGCTACACCTTC. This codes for CASTGATPYGYTF.

CDR3 sequence: CASRAGEGTEAFF. The CDR3 region has the DNA TGTGCCAGCAGGGCAGGGGAAGGCACTGAAGCTTTCTTT. The chain links TRBV6-4 to TRBJ1-1; possibly TRBD1 for D (6 bases). This CDR3 is 13 amino acids long. Deletions cut 6 bases from V and 4 bases from J, with 12 bases between. Looked up from germline, CDR1 is MRHNA and CDR2 is SNTAGT.

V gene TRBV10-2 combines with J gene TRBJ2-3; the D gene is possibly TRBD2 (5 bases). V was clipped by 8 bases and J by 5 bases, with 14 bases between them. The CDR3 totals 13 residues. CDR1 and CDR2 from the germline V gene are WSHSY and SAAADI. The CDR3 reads CASSGGPGDTQYF. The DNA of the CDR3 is TGCGCCAGCTCCGGAGGCCCCGGAGATACGCAGTATTTT.

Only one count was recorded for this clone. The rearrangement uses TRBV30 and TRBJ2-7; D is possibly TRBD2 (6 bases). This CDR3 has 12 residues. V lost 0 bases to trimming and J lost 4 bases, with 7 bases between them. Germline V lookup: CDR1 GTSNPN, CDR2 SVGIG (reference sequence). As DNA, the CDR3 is TGTGCCTGGAGTGTAGGGACTTACGAGCAGTACTTC. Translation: CAWSVGTYEQYF.

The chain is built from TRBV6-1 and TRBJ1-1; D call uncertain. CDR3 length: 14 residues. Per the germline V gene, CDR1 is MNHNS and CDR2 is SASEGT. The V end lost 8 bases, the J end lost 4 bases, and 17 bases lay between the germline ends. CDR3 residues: CASVQEGGGTEAFF. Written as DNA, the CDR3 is TGTGCCAGCGTCCAGGAGGGTGGAGGCACTGAAGCTTTCTTT.

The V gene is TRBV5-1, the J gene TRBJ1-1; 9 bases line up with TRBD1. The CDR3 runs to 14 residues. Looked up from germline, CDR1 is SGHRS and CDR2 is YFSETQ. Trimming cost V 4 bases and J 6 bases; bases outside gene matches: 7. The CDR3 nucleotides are TGCGCCAGCAGCACAGGGGGCGCGGTAGCTGAAGCTTTCTTT. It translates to CASSTGGAVAEAFF.

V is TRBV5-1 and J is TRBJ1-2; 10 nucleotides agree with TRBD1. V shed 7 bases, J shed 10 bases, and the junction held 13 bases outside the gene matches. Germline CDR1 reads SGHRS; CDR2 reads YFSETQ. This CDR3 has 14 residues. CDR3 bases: TGCGCCAGCCATCCGGGACAGGGGCTTTTTGACTACACCTTC. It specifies CASHPGQGLFDYTF. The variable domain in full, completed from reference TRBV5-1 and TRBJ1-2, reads KAGVTQTPRYLIKTRGQQVTLSCSPISGHRSVSWYQQTPGQGLQFLFEYFSETQRNKGNFPGRFSGRQFSNSRSEMNVSTLELGDSALYLCASHPGQGLFDYTFGSGTRLTVV.

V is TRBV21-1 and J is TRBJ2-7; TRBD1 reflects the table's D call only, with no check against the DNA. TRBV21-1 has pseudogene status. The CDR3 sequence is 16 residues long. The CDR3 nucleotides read TGTGCCAGCAGCAAAGCCGTACAGGGGAGCCCCTACGAGCAGTACTTC. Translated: CASSKAVQGSPYEQYF.

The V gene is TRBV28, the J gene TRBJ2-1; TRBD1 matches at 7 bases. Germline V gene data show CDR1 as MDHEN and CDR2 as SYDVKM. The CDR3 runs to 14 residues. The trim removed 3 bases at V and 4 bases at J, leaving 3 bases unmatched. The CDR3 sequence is CASSFPGQYNEQFF. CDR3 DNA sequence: TGTGCCAGCAGTTTCCCGGGACAGTACAATGAGCAGTTCTTC.

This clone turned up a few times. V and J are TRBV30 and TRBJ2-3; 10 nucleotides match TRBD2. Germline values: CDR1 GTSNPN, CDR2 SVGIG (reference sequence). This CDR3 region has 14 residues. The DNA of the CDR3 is TGTGCTCGCACGACTAGCGGGAGCACAGATACGCAGTATTTT. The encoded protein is CARTTSGSTDTQYF.

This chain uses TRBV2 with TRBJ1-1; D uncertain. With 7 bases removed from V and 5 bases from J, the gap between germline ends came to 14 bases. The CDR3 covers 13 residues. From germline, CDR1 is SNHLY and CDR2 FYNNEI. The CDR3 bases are TGTGCCAGCATCGTGCAAGGCAGGACTGAAGCTTTCTTT. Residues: CASIVQGRTEAFF.

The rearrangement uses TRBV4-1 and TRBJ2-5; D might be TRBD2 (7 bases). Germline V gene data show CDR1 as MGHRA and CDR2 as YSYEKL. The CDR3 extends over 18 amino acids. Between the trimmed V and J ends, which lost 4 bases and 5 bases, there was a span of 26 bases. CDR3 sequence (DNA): TGCGCCAGCAGCCTAGGTGCCCGAGGGGGGGAAGCCATCGAGACCCAGTACTTC. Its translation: CASSLGARGGEAIETQYF.

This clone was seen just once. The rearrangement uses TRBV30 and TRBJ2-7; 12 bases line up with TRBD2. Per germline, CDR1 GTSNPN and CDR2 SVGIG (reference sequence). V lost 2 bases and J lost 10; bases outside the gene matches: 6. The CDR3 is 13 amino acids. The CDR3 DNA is TGTGCCTGGAGTACCCGGACTAGCGGGGACCAGTACTTC. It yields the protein CAWSTRTSGDQYF.

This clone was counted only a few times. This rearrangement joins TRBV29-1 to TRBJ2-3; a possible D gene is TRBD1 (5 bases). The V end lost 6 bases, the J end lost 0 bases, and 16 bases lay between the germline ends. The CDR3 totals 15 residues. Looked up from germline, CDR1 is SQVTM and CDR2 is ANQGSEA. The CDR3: CSVVPGQGSTDTQYF. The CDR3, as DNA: TGCAGCGTCGTACCCGGGCAGGGAAGCACAGATACGCAGTATTTT.

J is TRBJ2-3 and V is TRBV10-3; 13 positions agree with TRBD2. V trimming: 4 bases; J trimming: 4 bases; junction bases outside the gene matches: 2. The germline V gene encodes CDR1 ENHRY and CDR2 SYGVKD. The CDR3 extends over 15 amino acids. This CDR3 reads CAISVGLAGADTQYF. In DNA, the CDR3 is TGTGCCATCAGTGTCGGACTAGCGGGGGCAGATACGCAGTATTTT.

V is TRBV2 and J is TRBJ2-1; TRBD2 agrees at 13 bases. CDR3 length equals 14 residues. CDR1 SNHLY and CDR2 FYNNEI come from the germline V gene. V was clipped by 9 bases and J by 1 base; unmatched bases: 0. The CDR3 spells CARGLAGSYNEQFF. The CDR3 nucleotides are TGTGCCAGGGGACTAGCGGGATCCTACAATGAGCAGTTCTTC.

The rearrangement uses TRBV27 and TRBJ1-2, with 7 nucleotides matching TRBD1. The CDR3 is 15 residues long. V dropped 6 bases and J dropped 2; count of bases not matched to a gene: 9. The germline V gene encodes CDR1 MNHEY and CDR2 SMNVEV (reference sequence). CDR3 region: CASSSTGTENYGYTF. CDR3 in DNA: TGTGCCAGCAGCTCAACCGGGACAGAGAACTATGGCTACACCTTC.

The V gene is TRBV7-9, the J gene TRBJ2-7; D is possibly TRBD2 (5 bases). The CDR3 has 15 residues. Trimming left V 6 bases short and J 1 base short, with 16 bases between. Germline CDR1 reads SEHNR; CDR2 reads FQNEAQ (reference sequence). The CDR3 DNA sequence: TGTGCCAGCAGAGATGACCGGACTGCGTCCTACGAGCAGTACTTC. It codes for CASRDDRTASYEQYF.

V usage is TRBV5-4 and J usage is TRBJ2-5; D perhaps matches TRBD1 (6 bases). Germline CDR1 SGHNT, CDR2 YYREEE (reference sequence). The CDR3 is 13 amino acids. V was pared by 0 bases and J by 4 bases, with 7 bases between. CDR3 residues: CASSLGGGETQYF. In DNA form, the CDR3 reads TGTGCCAGCAGCTTGGGAGGGGGAGAGACCCAGTACTTC. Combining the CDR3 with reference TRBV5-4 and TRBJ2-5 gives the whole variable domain ETGVTQSPTHLIKTRGQQVTLRCSSQSGHNTVSWYQQALGQGPQFIFQYYREEENGRGNFPPRFSGLQFPNYSSELNVNALELDDSALYLCASSLGGGETQYFGPGTRLLVL.